This T cell receptor (beta chain) originates from a study of identical twins. MiXCR, run by TCRdb on the 5' RACE reads, gives a single entry per CDR3 protein. The sample includes roughly 570,000 distinct CDR3 sequences, 9% to 10% of them seen just once. The sample was also reused in another study, on yellow fever vaccine responses in identical twins.

This TCR was recovered from a woman aged 18-29 years in good health. The material sequenced was PBMCs.

The CDR3, as DNA: TGTGCCAGCAGTGTGTTTCCCTATACGCAGTATTTT. Amino acids: CASSVFPYTQYF. The V call is TRBV2, the J call TRBJ2-3; D uncertain. CDR1 is SNHLY and CDR2 is FYNNEI in the germline V gene. V was trimmed by 4 bases and J by 7 bases, leaving 9 bases between them. The CDR3 runs 12 residues.